This entry lists 5 T cell receptor beta chains sequenced from one sample in a study of OX40 agonist ivuxolimab in advanced cancers. The assay was immunoSEQ multiplex PCR, and TCRdb's table has in-frame clones only and misses some. Among about 80,000 clones listed, almost 85% were seen once. The sequencing used CD4+ or CD8+ T cells sorted from blood, collected in a trial of the OX40 agonist ivuxolimab. These receptors were obtained from an adult with an advanced solid tumor such as melanoma, head and neck, liver or kidney cancer.

This clone was picked up a small number of times. V gene TRBV28 combines with J gene TRBJ2-7; D call uncertain. V gave up 3 bases and J gave up 2 bases, with 11 bases separating them. The CDR3 length is 14 residues. Looked up from germline, CDR1 is MDHEN and CDR2 is SYDVKM. The CDR3 here is CASSFPPVTYEQYF. In DNA form, the CDR3 reads TGTGCCAGCAGTTTCCCCCCGGTTACCTACGAGCAGTACTTC.

The rearrangement uses TRBV5-1 and TRBJ2-5; 7 positions match TRBD2. After removal of 5 bases from V and 5 bases from J, the junction contained 12 bases not matched to a gene. Germline CDR1 and CDR2: SGHRS and YFSETQ. This CDR3 region has 15 residues. CDR3 protein: CASSGEGYTGETQYF. The CDR3 DNA reads as TGCGCCAGCAGTGGGGAGGGATATACTGGGGAGACCCAGTACTTC.

This sequence joins TRBV19 and TRBJ2-3, with D tentatively TRBD1 (5 bases). V lost 0 bases, J lost 4 bases, and 8 bases lay in between. CDR1 and CDR2 (germline): LNHDA, SQIVND (reference sequence). The CDR3 runs 14 residues. In nucleotides, the CDR3 is TGTGCCAGTAGTATAGACAGGGTGCCAGATACGCAGTATTTT. Its protein is CASSIDRVPDTQYF.

The V call is TRBV5-1, the J call TRBJ2-3, with 8 nucleotides matching TRBD1. The CDR3 contains 15 residues. V shed 4 bases and J 6 bases; nucleotides not matched to a gene: 10. The germline gives CDR1 SGHRS, CDR2 YFSETQ. CDR3 in DNA: TGCGCCAGCAGCAATGGACAGGGTCAATGGGATACGCAGTATTTT. It translates to CASSNGQGQWDTQYF.

The V gene is TRBV5-6, the J gene TRBJ2-5; D gene uncertain. Germline lookup yields CDR1 SGHDT and CDR2 YYEEEE. The CDR3 extends over 13 amino acids. Between the trimmed V and J ends, which lost 7 bases and 4 bases, there was a span of 14 bases. CDR3 DNA sequence: TGTGCCAGCGCCTTAGTGGATGGAGAGACCCAGTACTTC. It encodes CASALVDGETQYF.